Given below is one T cell receptor (beta chain) in context. Its target is unknown. This record belongs to a study of T cell responses to AZD1222 COVID-19 vaccine. Study-wide background: Combined were second doses at about 4 or about 12 weeks.

TCRdb keeps only in-frame clones here, not all; method: immunoSEQ multiplex PCR. The table has under 75,000 clones, around 85% seen once. General observations from the study: CD4 TCRs associated with vaccination spanned spike, dominating at 160-218 and 743-854. There were mostly white British donors and more females than males, and clonal diversity was possibly underestimated. Recipients of two AZD1222 doses showed rising Spike-specific TCR breadth and depth.

This TCR was sampled from an adult in good health. Material: peripheral blood, obtained on day 0 of AZD1222 vaccination.

The CDR3 spells CASSHPGAEQYF. DNA for the CDR3: TGTGCCAGCAGCCATCCCGGGGCCGAGCAGTACTTC. V and J are TRBV16 and TRBJ2-7; either TRBD1 or TRBD2 may fit D (5 bases each). This CDR3 region has 12 residues. Trimming pared 3 bases from V and 6 bases from J, leaving 9 bases between. From germline, CDR1 is KGHSY and CDR2 FQNENV.